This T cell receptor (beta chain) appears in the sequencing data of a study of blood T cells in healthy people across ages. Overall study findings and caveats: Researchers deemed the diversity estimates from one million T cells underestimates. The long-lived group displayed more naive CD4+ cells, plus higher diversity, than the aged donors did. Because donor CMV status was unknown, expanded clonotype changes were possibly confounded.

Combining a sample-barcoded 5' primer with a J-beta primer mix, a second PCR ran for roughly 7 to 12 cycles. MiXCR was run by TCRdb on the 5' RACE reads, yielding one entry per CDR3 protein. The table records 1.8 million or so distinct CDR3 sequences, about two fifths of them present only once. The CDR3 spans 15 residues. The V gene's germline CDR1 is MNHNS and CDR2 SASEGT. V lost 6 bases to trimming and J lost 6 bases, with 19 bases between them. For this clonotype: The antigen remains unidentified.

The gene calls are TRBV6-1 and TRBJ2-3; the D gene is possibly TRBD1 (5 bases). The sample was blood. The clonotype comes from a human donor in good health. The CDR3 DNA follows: TGTGCCAGCAGCCAATTTGTCAGGGATTACGATACGCAGTATTTT. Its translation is CASSQFVRDYDTQYF.